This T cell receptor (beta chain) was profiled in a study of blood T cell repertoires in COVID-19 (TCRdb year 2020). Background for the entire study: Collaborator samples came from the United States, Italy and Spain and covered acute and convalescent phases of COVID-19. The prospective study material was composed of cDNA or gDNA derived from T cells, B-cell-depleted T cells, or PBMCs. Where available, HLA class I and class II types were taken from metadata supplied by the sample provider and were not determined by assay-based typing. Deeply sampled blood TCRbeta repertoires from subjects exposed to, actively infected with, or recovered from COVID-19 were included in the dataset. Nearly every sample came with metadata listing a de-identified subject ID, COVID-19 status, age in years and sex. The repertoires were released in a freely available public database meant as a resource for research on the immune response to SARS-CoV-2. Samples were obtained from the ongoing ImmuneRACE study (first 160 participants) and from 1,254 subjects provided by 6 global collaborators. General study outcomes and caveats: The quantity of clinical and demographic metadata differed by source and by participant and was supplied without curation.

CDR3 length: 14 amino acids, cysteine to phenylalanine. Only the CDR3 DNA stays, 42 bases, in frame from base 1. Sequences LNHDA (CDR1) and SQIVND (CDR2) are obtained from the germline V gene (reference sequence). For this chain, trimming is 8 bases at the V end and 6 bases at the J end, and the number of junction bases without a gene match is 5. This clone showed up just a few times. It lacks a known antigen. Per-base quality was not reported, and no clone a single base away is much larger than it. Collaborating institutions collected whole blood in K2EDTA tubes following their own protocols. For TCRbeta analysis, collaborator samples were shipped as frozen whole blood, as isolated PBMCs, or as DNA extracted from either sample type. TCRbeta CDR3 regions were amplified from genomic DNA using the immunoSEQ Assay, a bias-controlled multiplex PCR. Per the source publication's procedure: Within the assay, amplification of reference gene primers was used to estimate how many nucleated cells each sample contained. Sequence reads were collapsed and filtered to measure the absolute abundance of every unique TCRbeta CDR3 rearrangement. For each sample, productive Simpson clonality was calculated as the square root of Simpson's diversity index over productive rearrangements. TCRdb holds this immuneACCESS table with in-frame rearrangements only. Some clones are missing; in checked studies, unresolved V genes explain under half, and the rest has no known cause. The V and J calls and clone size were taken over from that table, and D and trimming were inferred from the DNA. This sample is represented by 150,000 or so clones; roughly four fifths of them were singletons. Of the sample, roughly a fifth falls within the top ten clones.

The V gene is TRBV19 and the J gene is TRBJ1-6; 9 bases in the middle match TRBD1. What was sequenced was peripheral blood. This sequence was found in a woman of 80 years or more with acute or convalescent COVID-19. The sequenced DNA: TGTGCCAGTGACATGGGACAGGGTAATTCACCCCTCCACTTT. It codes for CASDMGQGNSPLHF.